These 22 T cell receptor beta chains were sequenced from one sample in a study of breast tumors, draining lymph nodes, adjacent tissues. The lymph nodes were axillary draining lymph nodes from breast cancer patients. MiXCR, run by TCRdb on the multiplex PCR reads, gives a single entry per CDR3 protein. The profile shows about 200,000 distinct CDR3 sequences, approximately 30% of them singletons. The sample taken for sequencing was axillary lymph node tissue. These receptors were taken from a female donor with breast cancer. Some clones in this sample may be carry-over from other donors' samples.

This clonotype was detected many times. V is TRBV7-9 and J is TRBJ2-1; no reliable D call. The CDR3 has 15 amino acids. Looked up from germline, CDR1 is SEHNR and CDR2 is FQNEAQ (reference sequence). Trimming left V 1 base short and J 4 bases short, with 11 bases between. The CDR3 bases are TGTGCCAGCAGCTTAGTGGGGATAGGGTACAATGAGCAGTTCTTC. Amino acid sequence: CASSLVGIGYNEQFF.

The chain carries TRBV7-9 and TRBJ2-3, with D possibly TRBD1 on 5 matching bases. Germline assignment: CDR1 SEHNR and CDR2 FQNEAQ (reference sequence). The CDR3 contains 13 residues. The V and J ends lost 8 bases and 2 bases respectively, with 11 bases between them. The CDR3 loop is CASGQGPTDTQYF. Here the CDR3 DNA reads TGTGCCAGCGGGCAGGGCCCCACAGATACGCAGTATTTT. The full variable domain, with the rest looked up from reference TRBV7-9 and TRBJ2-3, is DTGVSQNPRHKITKRGQNVTFRCDPISEHNRLYWYRQTLGQGPEFLTYFQNEAQLEKSRLLSDRFSAERPKGSFSTLEIQRTEQGDSAMYLCASGQGPTDTQYFGPGTRLTVL.

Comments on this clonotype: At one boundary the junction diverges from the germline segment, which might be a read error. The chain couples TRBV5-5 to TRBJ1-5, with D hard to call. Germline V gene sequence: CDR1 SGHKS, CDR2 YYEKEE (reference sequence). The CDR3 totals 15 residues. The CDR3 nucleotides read TGTGCCAGCGGCTTGGCGGGCACCCGCAATCAGCCCCAGCATTTT. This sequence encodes CASGLAGTRNQPQHF.

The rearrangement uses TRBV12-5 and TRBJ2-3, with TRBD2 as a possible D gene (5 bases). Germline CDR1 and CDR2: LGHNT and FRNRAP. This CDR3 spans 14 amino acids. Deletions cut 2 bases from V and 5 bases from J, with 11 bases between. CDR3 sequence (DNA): TGTGCTAGTGGTTTGACCCAACTAGGAGATACGCAGTATTTT. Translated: CASGLTQLGDTQYF.

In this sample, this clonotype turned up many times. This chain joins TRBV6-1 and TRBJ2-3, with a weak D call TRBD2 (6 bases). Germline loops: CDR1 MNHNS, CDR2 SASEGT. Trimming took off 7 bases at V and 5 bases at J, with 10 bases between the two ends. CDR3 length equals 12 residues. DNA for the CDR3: TGTGCCAGCAAGGAGGGGATAGATACGCAGTATTTT. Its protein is CASKEGIDTQYF.

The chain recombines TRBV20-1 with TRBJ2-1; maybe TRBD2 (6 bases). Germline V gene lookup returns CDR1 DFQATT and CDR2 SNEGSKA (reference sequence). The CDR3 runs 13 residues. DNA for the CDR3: TGCAGGGCCGGGGGAAACCCCTACAATGAGCAGTTCTTC. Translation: CRAGGNPYNEQFF.

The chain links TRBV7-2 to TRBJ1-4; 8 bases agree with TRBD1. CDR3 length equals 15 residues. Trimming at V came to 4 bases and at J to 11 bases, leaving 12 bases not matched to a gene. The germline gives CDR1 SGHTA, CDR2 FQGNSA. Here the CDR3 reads CASSSNRGLEGKLFF. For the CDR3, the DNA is TGTGCCAGCAGCTCTAACAGGGGGTTGGAGGGGAAACTGTTTTTT.

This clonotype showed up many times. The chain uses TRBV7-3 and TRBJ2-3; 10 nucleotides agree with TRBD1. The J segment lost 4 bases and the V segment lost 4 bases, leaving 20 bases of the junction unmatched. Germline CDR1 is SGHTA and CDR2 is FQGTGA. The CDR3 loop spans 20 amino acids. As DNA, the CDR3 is TGTGCCAGCAGCTCGATTTTGCGCCATCCGGACAGGGGGGGCCCAGATACGCAGTATTTT. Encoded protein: CASSSILRHPDRGGPDTQYF.

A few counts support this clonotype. As DNA, the CDR3 is TGCAGCGTTGTTAGGGTGAACACTGAAGCTTTCTTT. Encoded protein: CSVVRVNTEAFF. This rearrangement joins TRBV29-1 to TRBJ1-1, with D uncertain. With 4 bases removed from V and 0 bases from J, the gap between germline ends came to 6 bases. This CDR3 region has 12 residues. Germline V lookup: CDR1 SQVTM, CDR2 ANQGSEA.

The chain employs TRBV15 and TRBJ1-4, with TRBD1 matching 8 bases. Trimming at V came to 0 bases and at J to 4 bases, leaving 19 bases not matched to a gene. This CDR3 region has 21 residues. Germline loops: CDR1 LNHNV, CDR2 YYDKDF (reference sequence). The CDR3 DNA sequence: TGTGCCACCAGCAGAGACAGGGGGCATCGGCCGCCGGGACTGATTAATGAAAAACTGTTTTTT. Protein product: CATSRDRGHRPPGLINEKLFF.

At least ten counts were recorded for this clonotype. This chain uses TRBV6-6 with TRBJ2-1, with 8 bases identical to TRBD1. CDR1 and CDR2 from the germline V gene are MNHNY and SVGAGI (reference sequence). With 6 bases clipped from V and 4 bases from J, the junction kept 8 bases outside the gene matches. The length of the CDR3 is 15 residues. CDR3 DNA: TGTGCCAGCAGCAGAGACAGGGGCCCATACAATGAGCAGTTCTTC. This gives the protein CASSRDRGPYNEQFF.

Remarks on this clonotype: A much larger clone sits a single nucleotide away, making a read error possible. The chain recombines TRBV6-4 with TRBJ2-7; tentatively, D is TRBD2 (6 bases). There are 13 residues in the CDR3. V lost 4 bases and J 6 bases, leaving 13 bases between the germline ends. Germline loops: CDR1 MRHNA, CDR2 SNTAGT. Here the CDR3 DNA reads TGTGCCAGCAGTGTGGGGAGGTTAGGCGAGCAGTACTTC. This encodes CASSVGRLGEQYF.

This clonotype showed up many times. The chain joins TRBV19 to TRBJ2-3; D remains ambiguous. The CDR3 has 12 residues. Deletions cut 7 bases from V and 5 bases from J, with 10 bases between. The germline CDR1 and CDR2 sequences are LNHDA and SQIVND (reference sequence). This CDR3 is CASTTLGDTQYF. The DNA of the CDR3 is TGTGCCAGTACCACTCTCGGAGATACGCAGTATTTT.

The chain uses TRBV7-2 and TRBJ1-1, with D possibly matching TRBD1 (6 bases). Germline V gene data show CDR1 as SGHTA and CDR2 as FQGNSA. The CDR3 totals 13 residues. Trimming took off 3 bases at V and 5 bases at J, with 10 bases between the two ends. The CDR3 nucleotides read TGTGCCAGCAGCTTTCAGGGGATGACTGAAGCTTTCTTT. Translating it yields CASSFQGMTEAFF.

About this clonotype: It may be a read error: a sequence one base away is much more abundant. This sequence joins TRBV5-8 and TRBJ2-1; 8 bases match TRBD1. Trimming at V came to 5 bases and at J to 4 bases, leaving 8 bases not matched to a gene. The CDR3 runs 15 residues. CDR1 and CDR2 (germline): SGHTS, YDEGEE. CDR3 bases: TGTGCCAGCAGTACCGGGACAGGCCGATACAATGAGCAGTTCTTC. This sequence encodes CASSTGTGRYNEQFF.

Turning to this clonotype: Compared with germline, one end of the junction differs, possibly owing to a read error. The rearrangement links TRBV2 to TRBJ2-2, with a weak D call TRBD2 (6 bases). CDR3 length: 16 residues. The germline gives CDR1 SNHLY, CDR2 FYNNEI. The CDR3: CASSPGLSMNTGELVF. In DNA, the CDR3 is TGTGCCAGCTCACCGGGACTGTCCATGAACACCGGGGAGCTGGTTTTT.

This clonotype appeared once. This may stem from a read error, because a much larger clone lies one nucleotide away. CDR3 protein: CARRTGEGYGYTF. The DNA for the CDR3 is TGTGCCCGGAGAACAGGGGAAGGCTATGGCTACACCTTC. This rearrangement joins TRBV30 to TRBJ1-2; TRBD1 matches 7 bases. Germline V gene lookup returns CDR1 GTSNPN and CDR2 SVGIG (reference sequence). The CDR3 length is 13 residues.

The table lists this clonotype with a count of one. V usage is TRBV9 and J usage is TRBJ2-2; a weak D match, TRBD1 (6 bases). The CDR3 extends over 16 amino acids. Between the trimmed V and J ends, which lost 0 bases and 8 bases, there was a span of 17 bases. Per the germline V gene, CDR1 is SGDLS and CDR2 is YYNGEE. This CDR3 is CASSVAAGGRGGELFF. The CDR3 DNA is TGTGCCAGCAGCGTAGCGGCGGGCGGCAGGGGAGGGGAGCTGTTTTTT.

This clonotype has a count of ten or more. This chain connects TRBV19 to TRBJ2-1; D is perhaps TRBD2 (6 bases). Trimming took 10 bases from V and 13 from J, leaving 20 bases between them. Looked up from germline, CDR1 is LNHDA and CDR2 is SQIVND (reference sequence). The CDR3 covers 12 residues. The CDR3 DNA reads TGTGCCACCTCGGACGGGGGTACTAACCAGTTCTTC. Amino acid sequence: CATSDGGTNQFF.

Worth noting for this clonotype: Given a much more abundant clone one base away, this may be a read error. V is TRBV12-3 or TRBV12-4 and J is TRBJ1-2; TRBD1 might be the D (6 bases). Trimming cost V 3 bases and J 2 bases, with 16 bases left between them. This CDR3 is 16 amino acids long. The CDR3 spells CASSFEGGARNYGYTF. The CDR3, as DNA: TGTGCCAGCAGTTTCGAAGGGGGGGCGCGAAACTATGGCTACACCTTC.

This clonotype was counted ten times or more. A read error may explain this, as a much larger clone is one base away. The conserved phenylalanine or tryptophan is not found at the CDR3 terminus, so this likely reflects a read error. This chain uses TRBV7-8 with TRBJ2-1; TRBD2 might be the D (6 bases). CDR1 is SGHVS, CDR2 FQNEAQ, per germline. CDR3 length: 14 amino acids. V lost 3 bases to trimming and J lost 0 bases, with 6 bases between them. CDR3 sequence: CASSLGGSYNEQFL. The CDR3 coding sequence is TGTGCCAGCAGCTTGGGGGGCTCCTACAATGAGCAGTTCCTC.

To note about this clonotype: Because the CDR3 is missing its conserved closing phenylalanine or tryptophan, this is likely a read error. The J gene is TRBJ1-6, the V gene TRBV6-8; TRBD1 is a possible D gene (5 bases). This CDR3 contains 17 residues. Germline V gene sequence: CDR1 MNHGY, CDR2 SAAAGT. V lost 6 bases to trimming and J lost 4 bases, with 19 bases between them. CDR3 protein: CASSSLQDNVYNSPLHS. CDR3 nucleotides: TGTGCCAGCAGCTCCCTCCAGGACAACGTTTATAATTCACCCCTCCACTCT.